Sequencing of this TCR beta chain was carried out in a study of Ad26.COV2.S vaccination and SARS-CoV-2 variants. Whole-study context: Into the muscle, Ad26.COV2.S was dosed once or twice, 56 days apart. Findings of the study overall: The authors reported substantial breadth in spike-specific CD8+ and CD4+ T cell responses after vaccination. While placebo recipients had lower spike-specific TCR breadth, vaccine recipients had more.

Some clones are missing from TCRdb's copy, which holds only in-frame ones; the method was immunoSEQ multiplex PCR. The table includes more than 400,000 clones, 90% detected once. Per the germline V gene, CDR1 is MDHEN and CDR2 is SYDVKM. The CDR3 sequence is 12 residues long. The V end was cut by 6 bases, the J end by 2 bases, with 7 bases between. Treatment: 19 received Ad26.COV2.S at low or high dose, single or two shots; several received placebo; per-sample allocation not given. Day 63 after the first injection of vaccine or placebo was the sampling time. The shot given was an Ad26 vector that makes Wuhan-strain SARS-CoV-2 spike. With respect to this clone: Its antigen remains unknown.

Source: peripheral blood, taken in a trial of Ad26.COV2.S vaccine versus placebo. This clonotype was sampled from a person between 18 and 60 years old who received the Ad26.COV2.S COVID-19 vaccine or a placebo. The chain combines TRBV28 with TRBJ2-5, with D hard to call. This CDR3 reads CASSPQQETQYF. In DNA, the CDR3 is TGTGCCAGCAGCCCCCAACAAGAGACCCAGTACTTC.